This paragraph reports one TCR beta chain. These data belong to a study of cytomegalovirus exposure and HLA in healthy donors. Study at large: Genotyping showed around 80% of fewer than 500 donors falling in the Caucasian-associated ancestry cluster.

Both 60 Vbeta primers and 13 Jbeta primers went into the PCR. Some clones are missing from TCRdb's copy, which holds only in-frame ones; the method was immunoSEQ multiplex PCR. The sample contains under 200,000 clones, around 80% of which appear only once. Trimming cost V 2 bases and J 9 bases; bases outside gene matches: 4. There are 12 residues in the CDR3. Germline V gives CDR1 SEHNR, CDR2 FQNEAQ (reference sequence). The sequencing sample was made of PBMCs. This chain uses TRBV7-9 with TRBJ2-7, with 7 bases fitting TRBD1. This receptor was identified in a girl aged 10 to 17 in good health and CMV-seropositive. This CDR3 is CASSLRDSRQYF. CDR3 sequence (DNA): TGTGCCAGCAGCTTAAGGGACAGTAGGCAGTACTTC.